The 3 T cell receptor beta chains presented below share a single source sample, sequenced in a study of patients and donors after allogeneic stem cell transplantation. TCRdb re-analysed the RT-PCR reads in MiXCR, keeping a single row per CDR3 protein. Among approximately 200,000 distinct CDR3 sequences listed, about 40% were seen once. Sequenced material: blood, either unsorted or a sorted T cell fraction (not recorded which). The receptors originated from a human donor who was either an allogeneic HSCT recipient or a stem cell or donor lymphocyte infusion donor (not recorded which). It is not recorded whose cells these are; they may come from a transplant donor.

This clonotype has a handful of counts. The chain links TRBV10-3 to TRBJ2-1; maybe TRBD1 (6 bases). This CDR3 spans 14 amino acids. V lost 3 bases to trimming and J lost 5 bases, with 11 bases between them. Germline assignment: CDR1 ENHRY and CDR2 SYGVKD. In DNA form, the CDR3 reads TGTGCCATCAGTGATTCAGGGGCGAACAATGAGCAGTTCTTC. Amino acid sequence: CAISDSGANNEQFF.

This rearrangement joins TRBV4-3 to TRBJ2-3; D is tentatively TRBD1 or TRBD2 (6 bases each). Deletions cut 0 bases from V and 6 bases from J, with 13 bases between. The germline gives CDR1 LGHNA, CDR2 YSLEER. The CDR3 totals 15 residues. This CDR3 is CASSQDGRGEDTQYF. CDR3 DNA: TGCGCCAGCAGCCAAGATGGTAGGGGGGAGGATACGCAGTATTTT.

This chain joins TRBV4-3 and TRBJ2-7; 13 bases fit TRBD2. There are 15 residues in the CDR3. After removal of 2 bases from V and 9 bases from J, the junction contained 7 bases not matched to a gene. Germline-derived CDR1 and CDR2 are LGHNA and YSLEER. The CDR3 nucleotides read TGCGCCAGCAGCCAAAGGACTAGCGGGAGTATCGGGCAGTACTTC. Amino acid sequence: CASSQRTSGSIGQYF.